These T cell receptor beta chains were read from a single sample in a study of control samples from healthy donors and cancer patients. Using immunoSEQ multiplex PCR, the repertoire was profiled, and TCRdb retains in-frame clones only, with some absent. The table lists some 160,000 clones, approximately 88% of them singletons. Sample: blood. All receptors come from a man aged 25 to 40 in good health. CDR3s include the opening cysteine and the closing phenylalanine or tryptophan. A D gene is named only where the DNA matches it firmly. A clone size is listed for some rows: how often the clone was seen (once, few, many), or a class if it is expanded.

cdr3_nt: TGTGCCAGCAGTTACTCCGTGTTGGAGCCCCAGCATTTT; cdr3_aa: CASSYSVLEPQHF; d_call: .; clone_size: .; j_call: TRBJ1-5; v_call: TRBV6-5
cdr3_nt: TGTGCCAGCTCAGCGACAGCCCCGATCAACAATGAGCAGTTCTTC; cdr3_aa: CASSATAPINNEQFF; d_call: .; clone_size: once; j_call: TRBJ2-1; v_call: TRBV19
cdr3_nt: TGTGCCAGCAGCTCCCTAGGGAACTCGCCGGCTAGCTCCTACGAGCAGTACTTC; cdr3_aa: CASSSLGNSPASSYEQYF; d_call: .; clone_size: .; j_call: TRBJ2-7; v_call: TRBV11-3
cdr3_nt: TGTGCCATCAGAACAACAGGGGCTACAGATACGCAGTATTTT; cdr3_aa: CAIRTTGATDTQYF; d_call: TRBD1; clone_size: once; j_call: TRBJ2-3; v_call: TRBV10-3
cdr3_nt: TGTGCCAGCAGCGCCATCCCCAGGGGTTCCCGGGGGGCTGACACCGGGGAGCTGTTTTTT; cdr3_aa: CASSAIPRGSRGADTGELFF; d_call: .; clone_size: once; j_call: TRBJ2-2; v_call: TRBV9
cdr3_nt: TGTGCCAGCAGGACCCCGGGACAGGGTCTTTTTGGCTACACCTTC; cdr3_aa: CASRTPGQGLFGYTF; d_call: TRBD1; clone_size: .; j_call: TRBJ1-2; v_call: TRBV6-5
cdr3_nt: TGTGCCAGCACCTTCGGGGGAAATGAGCAGTTCTTC; cdr3_aa: CASTFGGNEQFF; d_call: .; clone_size: .; j_call: TRBJ2-1; v_call: TRBV5-5
cdr3_nt: TGCGCCAGCAGCCCCCCCAGCGCCCCTACACCGGACGAGCAGTACTTC; cdr3_aa: CASSPPSAPTPDEQYF; d_call: .; clone_size: once; j_call: TRBJ2-7; v_call: TRBV5-1
cdr3_nt: TGTGCCAGCAGTTTATCCATGCGCACTGAAGCTTTCTTT; cdr3_aa: CASSLSMRTEAFF; d_call: .; clone_size: .; j_call: TRBJ1-1; v_call: TRBV27
cdr3_nt: TGTGCCAGCAGGAAGGCGGGACGAGATGAAAAACTGTTTTTT; cdr3_aa: CASRKAGRDEKLFF; d_call: .; clone_size: few; j_call: TRBJ1-4; v_call: TRBV27
cdr3_nt: TGTGCCAGTAGTATAGTCACAGGGTCCCCTGGCTACACCTTC; cdr3_aa: CASSIVTGSPGYTF; d_call: .; clone_size: .; j_call: TRBJ1-2; v_call: TRBV19
cdr3_nt: TGTGCCATCAGTGAGCCCCCCGGTACAGGCAATCAGCCCCAGCATTTT; cdr3_aa: CAISEPPGTGNQPQHF; d_call: .; clone_size: .; j_call: TRBJ1-5; v_call: TRBV10-3
cdr3_nt: TGCAGCGTGGTTCATGCCGGAGCTGGAAACACCATATATTTT; cdr3_aa: CSVVHAGAGNTIYF; d_call: .; clone_size: .; j_call: TRBJ1-3; v_call: TRBV29-1
cdr3_nt: TGTGCCAGCAGTTCAAGTGGGGCCAAAAACATTCAGTACTTC; cdr3_aa: CASSSSGAKNIQYF; d_call: .; clone_size: .; j_call: TRBJ2-4; v_call: TRBV7-9
cdr3_nt: TGTGCCTGGAGTGCAGGGTTCAGCAATCAGCCCCAGCATTTT; cdr3_aa: CAWSAGFSNQPQHF; d_call: .; clone_size: .; j_call: TRBJ1-5; v_call: TRBV30
cdr3_nt: TGTGCTAGTGGTTTGGGACATACGAACACTGAAGCTTTCTTT; cdr3_aa: CASGLGHTNTEAFF; d_call: .; clone_size: .; j_call: TRBJ1-1; v_call: TRBV12-5
cdr3_nt: TGTGCCAGCAGCACCGGGACTAGCGGGGGACCCCACACAGATACGCAGTATTTT; cdr3_aa: CASSTGTSGGPHTDTQYF; d_call: TRBD2; clone_size: .; j_call: TRBJ2-3; v_call: TRBV5-8
cdr3_nt: TGCGCCAGCAGCACCCTGAGGCAGGGGGCTGAGACCCAGTACTTC; cdr3_aa: CASSTLRQGAETQYF; d_call: TRBD1; clone_size: .; j_call: TRBJ2-5; v_call: TRBV5-1
cdr3_nt: TGTGCCAGCAGCGTAGCGACTAGCGGGAGGGCCATAGATACGCAGTATTTT; cdr3_aa: CASSVATSGRAIDTQYF; d_call: TRBD2; clone_size: .; j_call: TRBJ2-3; v_call: TRBV9
cdr3_nt: TGTGCCAGCAGCCAAGATGGAGACCTAGCGGGAGGAAATGAGCAGTTCTTC; cdr3_aa: CASSQDGDLAGGNEQFF; d_call: TRBD2; clone_size: few; j_call: TRBJ2-1; v_call: TRBV14
cdr3_nt: TGTGCCACCAGTGAGGCAGGGCCAAATCAGCCCCAGCATTTT; cdr3_aa: CATSEAGPNQPQHF; d_call: .; clone_size: .; j_call: TRBJ1-5; v_call: TRBV24-1
cdr3_nt: TGTGCCAGTAGTCCCGGTGGGGGCTACGAGCAGTACTTC; cdr3_aa: CASSPGGGYEQYF; d_call: .; clone_size: .; j_call: TRBJ2-7; v_call: TRBV19
cdr3_nt: TGTGCCACCAGTGATTGGGAGACAGAGACCTACGAGCAGTACTTC; cdr3_aa: CATSDWETETYEQYF; d_call: .; clone_size: .; j_call: TRBJ2-7; v_call: TRBV24-1
cdr3_nt: TGTGCCAGCAGCTTAGCTTCGGGCGAGACAGGGGCGACTAACTATGGCTACACCTTC; cdr3_aa: CASSLASGETGATNYGYTF; d_call: TRBD1; clone_size: once; j_call: TRBJ1-2; v_call: TRBV11-2
cdr3_nt: TGTGCCAGCAGTAGGACAGGGTCGGGGACCGGGGAGCTGTTTTTT; cdr3_aa: CASSRTGSGTGELFF; d_call: TRBD1; clone_size: .; j_call: TRBJ2-2; v_call: TRBV2
cdr3_nt: TGTGCCAGCAGCCAGGAAACTAGCGGGGGGTTCTACGAGCAGTACTTC; cdr3_aa: CASSQETSGGFYEQYF; d_call: TRBD2; clone_size: .; j_call: TRBJ2-7; v_call: TRBV4-2
cdr3_nt: TGTGCCAGCAGCCAAGATAGGGTTAGGAAGAACACTGAAGCTTTCTTT; cdr3_aa: CASSQDRVRKNTEAFF; d_call: .; clone_size: .; j_call: TRBJ1-1; v_call: TRBV4-2
cdr3_nt: TGTGCCAGCAGAGGGCTAGGGGATGAAAAACTGTTTTTT; cdr3_aa: CASRGLGDEKLFF; d_call: .; clone_size: .; j_call: TRBJ1-4; v_call: TRBV7-6
cdr3_nt: TGTGCCAGCAGTCAAAGAAAGCTAGCGGGGGAGCAGTTCTTC; cdr3_aa: CASSQRKLAGEQFF; d_call: TRBD2; clone_size: .; j_call: TRBJ2-1; v_call: TRBV6-2/TRBV6-3
cdr3_nt: TGTGCCAGCAGTCTCGGGGAGACCCAGTACTTC; cdr3_aa: CASSLGETQYF; d_call: .; clone_size: .; j_call: TRBJ2-5; v_call: TRBV3-1/TRBV3-2
cdr3_nt: TGTGCCAGCATCCCGGGACACAAAAACTATGGCTACACCTTC; cdr3_aa: CASIPGHKNYGYTF; d_call: .; clone_size: .; j_call: TRBJ1-2; v_call: TRBV21-1
cdr3_nt: TGCGCCAGCAGCTTTGGACTAGCGGGGGGCACAGATACGCAGTATTTT; cdr3_aa: CASSFGLAGGTDTQYF; d_call: TRBD2; clone_size: .; j_call: TRBJ2-3; v_call: TRBV5-1
cdr3_nt: TGTGCCAGCACCAGAGACAGGCCCCCCTACGAGCAGTACTTC; cdr3_aa: CASTRDRPPYEQYF; d_call: .; clone_size: .; j_call: TRBJ2-7; v_call: TRBV6-5
cdr3_nt: TGCGCCAGCCGGAGGGATTCTAACTATGGCTACACCTTC; cdr3_aa: CASRRDSNYGYTF; d_call: .; clone_size: .; j_call: TRBJ1-2; v_call: TRBV5-1
cdr3_nt: TGCAGTGCGACAGGGAATGAAAAACTGTTTTTT; cdr3_aa: CSATGNEKLFF; d_call: TRBD1; clone_size: .; j_call: TRBJ1-4; v_call: TRBV20-1
cdr3_nt: TGTGCCAGCAGCCCGACTAGCGGGACCGGGCAGTTCTTC; cdr3_aa: CASSPTSGTGQFF; d_call: TRBD2; clone_size: .; j_call: TRBJ2-1; v_call: TRBV7-6
cdr3_nt: TGTGCCAGCAGTGGGGGACTAGCGGGACCCCACGAGCAGTACTTC; cdr3_aa: CASSGGLAGPHEQYF; d_call: TRBD2; clone_size: .; j_call: TRBJ2-7; v_call: TRBV27
cdr3_nt: TGTGCCAGCAGCCCGGGGACAGGGGAAGGCTACACCTTC; cdr3_aa: CASSPGTGEGYTF; d_call: TRBD1; clone_size: once; j_call: TRBJ1-2; v_call: TRBV11-3
cdr3_nt: TGCAGTGCTAAGATTAATGAGCAGTTCTTC; cdr3_aa: CSAKINEQFF; d_call: .; clone_size: once; j_call: TRBJ2-1; v_call: TRBV20-1
cdr3_nt: TGTGCCAGCGCGGCAGGGTTTGATGGAAACACCATATATTTT; cdr3_aa: CASAAGFDGNTIYF; d_call: .; clone_size: .; j_call: TRBJ1-3; v_call: TRBV9
cdr3_nt: TGCAGCGTTAATCCCGAGCGCAGCCTCGGTACGCAGTATTTT; cdr3_aa: CSVNPERSLGTQYF; d_call: .; clone_size: once; j_call: TRBJ2-3; v_call: TRBV29-1
cdr3_nt: TGTGCCAGCAGCTCTAAGACTAGCGGGAGTTGGAATGAGCAGTTCTTC; cdr3_aa: CASSSKTSGSWNEQFF; d_call: TRBD2; clone_size: .; j_call: TRBJ2-1; v_call: TRBV5-4
cdr3_nt: TGTGCCACCAGCAGAGGAACTAGCTGGAAGACCCAGTACTTC; cdr3_aa: CATSRGTSWKTQYF; d_call: .; clone_size: few; j_call: TRBJ2-5; v_call: TRBV15
cdr3_nt: TGTGCCAGCAGCCCGGGACAGGGGAACTATGGCTACACCTTC; cdr3_aa: CASSPGQGNYGYTF; d_call: TRBD1; clone_size: .; j_call: TRBJ1-2; v_call: TRBV11-2
cdr3_nt: TGCAGCGCCATCCGGGACTCTGGAAACACCATATATTTT; cdr3_aa: CSAIRDSGNTIYF; d_call: .; clone_size: .; j_call: TRBJ1-3; v_call: TRBV29-1
cdr3_nt: TGTGCCAGCAGCCTGGCGGCTGAAGCTTTCTTT; cdr3_aa: CASSLAAEAFF; d_call: .; clone_size: .; j_call: TRBJ1-1; v_call: TRBV12-3/TRBV12-4
cdr3_nt: TGTGCCAGCAGCCGCGCCGACAGGACCTGGGGCTACACCTTC; cdr3_aa: CASSRADRTWGYTF; d_call: .; clone_size: .; j_call: TRBJ1-2; v_call: TRBV5-6
cdr3_nt: TGTGCCAGCAGCTATGCAGGGCTTAACTATGGCTACACCTTC; cdr3_aa: CASSYAGLNYGYTF; d_call: .; clone_size: .; j_call: TRBJ1-2; v_call: TRBV7-2
cdr3_nt: TGCAGTGCTAGTCCTCGGAACACCGGGGAGCTGTTTTTT; cdr3_aa: CSASPRNTGELFF; d_call: .; clone_size: .; j_call: TRBJ2-2; v_call: TRBV20-1
cdr3_nt: TGTGCCAGCAGTGACTCGGTTACAGATACGCAGTATTTT; cdr3_aa: CASSDSVTDTQYF; d_call: .; clone_size: few; j_call: TRBJ2-3; v_call: TRBV6-4